These T cell receptor beta chains were read from a single sample in a study of technical replicates of blood from a few donors. Data came from immunoSEQ multiplex PCR; TCRdb stores just in-frame clones and leaves some out. The sample comprises 55,000 to 80,000 clones, roughly 93% of which are singletons, and 0.25% rests with the top ten. Material for sequencing was T cells isolated from PBMCs. The receptors were gathered from a human donor in good health. CDR3s include the opening cysteine and the closing phenylalanine or tryptophan. D genes are given only for firm matches. Only part of the rows carry a size: once, few, many, or a class if the clone is expanded.

V gene	D gene	clone size	J gene	CDR3 protein	CDR3 DNA
TRBV4-1	NA	NA	TRBJ1-1	CASSQTYQALGTEAFF	TGCGCCAGCAGCCAAACTTATCAGGCGTTGGGCACTGAAGCTTTCTTT
TRBV7-9	NA	NA	TRBJ2-3	CASSLGIGATDTQYF	TGTGCCAGCAGCTTAGGAATTGGGGCCACAGATACGCAGTATTTT
TRBV30	NA	NA	TRBJ1-2	CAWTGERLGYTF	TGTGCCTGGACTGGGGAGCGCCTTGGCTACACCTTC
TRBV5-1	TRBD1	NA	TRBJ2-2	CASSLGGPGQRKSSTNTGELFF	TGCGCCAGCAGCTTGGGGGGTCCGGGACAGCGAAAATCCTCCACGAACACCGGGGAGCTGTTTTTT
TRBV28	NA	NA	TRBJ1-2	CASYGDGYTF	TGTGCCAGCTACGGAGATGGCTACACCTTC
TRBV9	TRBD1	NA	TRBJ2-7	CASSTGQRSYEQYF	TGTGCCAGCAGCACGGGACAGCGGTCCTACGAGCAGTACTTC
TRBV1	NA	NA	TRBJ2-1	CTSSQVGGMLDEQFF	TGCACCAGCAGCCAAGTGGGCGGGATGTTGGATGAGCAGTTCTTC
TRBV5-6	NA	NA	TRBJ2-3	CASSLGAHTDTQYF	TGTGCCAGCAGCTTGGGTGCGCACACAGATACGCAGTATTTT
TRBV9	TRBD1	NA	TRBJ2-7	CASSVASGGAYEQYF	TGTGCCAGCAGCGTAGCCTCAGGGGGCGCGTACGAGCAGTACTTC
TRBV5-5	TRBD1	NA	TRBJ2-3	CASSPGQASTDTQYF	TGTGCCAGCAGCCCTGGACAGGCCAGCACAGATACGCAGTATTTT
TRBV5-1	NA	NA	TRBJ2-3	CASSLLYGGNTDTQYF	TGCGCCAGCAGCTTGTTGTATGGCGGTAACACAGATACGCAGTATTTT
TRBV5-1	TRBD1	once	TRBJ1-4	CASSLRQGNEKLFF	TGCGCCAGCAGCTTGCGACAGGGGAATGAAAAACTGTTTTTT
TRBV10-1	NA	NA	TRBJ2-5	CASSGGLAETQYF	TGCGCCAGCAGCGGGGGGCTAGCAGAGACCCAGTACTTC
TRBV19	TRBD1	NA	TRBJ1-5	CASSIDRAGNQPQHF	TGTGCCAGTAGCATAGACAGGGCAGGTAATCAGCCCCAGCATTTT
TRBV28	NA	NA	TRBJ1-2	CASRLAQVNYGYTF	TGTGCCAGCCGCCTGGCCCAGGTGAACTATGGCTACACCTTC
TRBV19	NA	NA	TRBJ1-1	CASKPETANTGAFF	TGTGCCAGTAAGCCGGAGACGGCAAACACCGGCGCTTTCTTT
TRBV19	NA	NA	TRBJ2-1	CASSPGWNEQFF	TGTGCCAGTAGTCCAGGGTGGAATGAGCAGTTCTTC
TRBV6-5	NA	NA	TRBJ1-3	CASRSAAGNTIYF	TGTGCCAGCAGGTCGGCGGCCGGAAACACCATATATTTT
TRBV6-1	NA	NA	TRBJ2-7	CASRLAGVADEQYF	TGTGCCAGCAGATTAGCAGGGGTGGCCGACGAGCAGTACTTC
TRBV7-8	TRBD2	NA	TRBJ2-1	CASSLLAGGRNEQFF	TGTGCCAGCAGCCTACTAGCGGGGGGGCGGAATGAGCAGTTCTTC
TRBV11-3	NA	NA	TRBJ2-7	CASSLEGYGQGISYEQYF	TGTGCCAGCAGCTTAGAGGGTTACGGACAAGGTATATCCTACGAGCAGTACTTC
TRBV11-2	TRBD1	NA	TRBJ2-1	CASSLAQGGYNEQFF	TGTGCCAGCAGCTTAGCACAGGGGGGCTACAATGAGCAGTTCTTC
TRBV29-1	NA	NA	TRBJ1-1	CSVAGRMNTEAFF	TGCAGCGTTGCAGGCCGCATGAACACTGAAGCTTTCTTT
TRBV27	TRBD2	once	TRBJ2-1	CASATPGTSGSYEQFF	TGTGCCAGCGCAACACCCGGGACTAGCGGGAGTTATGAGCAGTTCTTC
TRBV30	NA	NA	TRBJ2-7	CAWVQKLPYSSYEQYF	TGTGCCTGGGTACAGAAACTCCCATACTCATCCTACGAGCAGTACTTC
TRBV14	NA	few	TRBJ2-3	CASSRAGDTQYF	TGTGCCAGCAGCCGAGCAGGGGATACGCAGTATTTT
TRBV30	NA	NA	TRBJ1-1	CAWSQGFTEAFF	TGTGCCTGGAGTCAGGGTTTCACTGAAGCTTTCTTT
TRBV19	TRBD1	NA	TRBJ2-1	CASSIRGQGFNEQFF	TGTGCCAGTAGTATCCGGGGACAGGGGTTTAATGAGCAGTTCTTC
TRBV6-5	NA	once	TRBJ2-5	CASRAFGTQYF	TGTGCCAGCAGGGCCTTTGGGACCCAGTACTTC
TRBV5-1	TRBD1	NA	TRBJ2-7	CASSKTMTGGWYEQYF	TGCGCCAGCAGCAAAACTATGACAGGGGGTTGGTACGAGCAGTACTTC
TRBV30	NA	NA	TRBJ1-4	CAWSVQGGMTNEKLFF	TGTGCCTGGAGTGTACAAGGGGGAATGACTAATGAAAAACTGTTTTTT
TRBV18	TRBD1	NA	TRBJ1-1	CASSGQGEGTEAFF	TGTGCCAGCTCGGGACAGGGGGAGGGGACTGAAGCTTTCTTT
TRBV5-1	NA	NA	TRBJ1-1	CASSSDQGVGPLAAFF	TGCGCCAGCAGCTCCGACCAGGGTGTTGGACCCCTTGCTGCTTTCTTT
TRBV4-1	NA	NA	TRBJ1-5	CASSDWKGSQPQHF	TGCGCCAGCAGCGATTGGAAAGGGAGCCAGCCCCAGCATTTT
TRBV2	TRBD2	NA	TRBJ2-3	CASNLAGGTDTQYF	TGTGCCAGCAACCTAGCGGGCGGCACAGATACGCAGTATTTT
TRBV25-1	NA	NA	TRBJ2-1	CASSELVSSGNEQFF	TGTGCCAGCAGTGAACTGGTGTCTTCCGGGAATGAGCAGTTCTTC
TRBV4-1	NA	NA	TRBJ2-2	CASSQAILAPAGELFF	TGCGCCAGCAGCCAAGCGATCCTAGCGCCGGCCGGGGAGCTGTTTTTT
TRBV6-5	NA	NA	TRBJ1-1	CASSKQGTEAFF	TGTGCCAGCAGTAAACAGGGCACTGAAGCTTTCTTT
TRBV4-2	TRBD2	NA	TRBJ2-2	CASSQEGLAGYRGGELFF	TGTGCCAGCAGCCAAGAAGGACTAGCGGGGTACAGAGGCGGGGAGCTGTTTTTT
TRBV5-1	NA	NA	TRBJ1-4	CASSFLGLGEKLFF	TGCGCCAGCAGCTTCCTGGGCCTTGGTGAAAAACTGTTTTTT
TRBV5-1	TRBD2	NA	TRBJ2-3	CASSLGLAGGTDTQYF	TGCGCCAGCAGCTTGGGACTAGCGGGAGGCACAGATACGCAGTATTTT
TRBV6-1	TRBD2	NA	TRBJ2-5	CASRDLAGKETQYF	TGTGCCAGCAGGGACCTAGCGGGGAAAGAGACCCAGTACTTC
TRBV18	NA	NA	TRBJ2-7	CASSPRVGRWAYEQYF	TGTGCCAGCTCACCGAGGGTGGGTCGATGGGCGTACGAGCAGTACTTC
TRBV4-1	TRBD1	NA	TRBJ2-3	CASSQVRTGGLDTQYF	TGCGCCAGCAGCCAAGTAAGGACAGGGGGCTTAGATACGCAGTATTTT
TRBV11-3	NA	once	TRBJ1-2	CASSLLGSYGYTF	TGTGCCAGCAGCTTACTGGGGAGCTATGGCTACACCTTC
TRBV7-3	NA	NA	TRBJ1-1	CASSLSTGASEAFF	TGTGCCAGCAGCTTAAGTACGGGTGCGTCTGAAGCTTTCTTT